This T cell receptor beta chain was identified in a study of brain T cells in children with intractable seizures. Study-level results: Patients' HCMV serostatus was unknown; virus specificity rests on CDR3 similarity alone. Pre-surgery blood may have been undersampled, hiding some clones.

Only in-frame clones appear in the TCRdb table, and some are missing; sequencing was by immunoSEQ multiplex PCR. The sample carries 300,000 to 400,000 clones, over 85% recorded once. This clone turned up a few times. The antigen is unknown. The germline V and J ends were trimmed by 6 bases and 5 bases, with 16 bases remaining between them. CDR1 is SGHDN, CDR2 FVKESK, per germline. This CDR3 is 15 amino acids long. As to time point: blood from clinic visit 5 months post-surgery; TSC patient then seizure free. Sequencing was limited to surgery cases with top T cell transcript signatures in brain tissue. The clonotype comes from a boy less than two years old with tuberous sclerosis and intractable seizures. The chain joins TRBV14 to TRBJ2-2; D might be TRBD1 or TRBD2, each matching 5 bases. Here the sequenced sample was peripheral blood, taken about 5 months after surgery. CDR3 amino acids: CASSRDLTGTGELFF. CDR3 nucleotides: TGTGCCAGCAGTCGGGACCTAACGGGGACCGGGGAGCTGTTTTTT.